This section outlines one T cell receptor beta chain sequence together with its context. Its antigen is currently unknown. Most PBMC samples had approximately 440 ng input DNA in six replicates. Only in-frame clones appear in the TCRdb table, and some are missing; sequencing was by immunoSEQ multiplex PCR. Here the sample spans 15,000 to 20,000 clones, roughly 70% being singletons. The data stem from a study of neoadjuvant anti-PD-1 for oral cavity cancer. Study in general: Non-progressing patients received a fourth nivolumab dose near day 43, then surgery on days 50-56.

CDR3 size: 13 residues. Trimming pared 2 bases from V and 3 bases from J, leaving 8 bases between. The V gene's germline CDR1 is SGHTA and CDR2 FQGTGA. Broader study findings: Non-responders to neoadjuvant nivolumab had significantly more clonal PBMC T cells than responders.

The starting material was PBMCs, obtained before nivolumab (anti-PD-1) treatment. The rearrangement links TRBV7-3 to TRBJ2-7; D is unresolved. The source is a person aged 40-85 years with oral cavity squamous cell carcinoma. CDR3 protein: CASSLGPDYEQYF. The DNA for the CDR3 is TGTGCCAGCAGCTTAGGGCCGGACTACGAGCAGTACTTC.